This T cell receptor (beta chain) was retrieved from a study of CD8 T cells in Susac syndrome. The ends were cut back, 3 bases at V and 0 bases at J, with 2 bases in the middle. The CDR3 is 13 residues long. Germline lookup yields CDR1 SNHLY and CDR2 FYNNEI. Study findings and constraints: The study recognized that the number of individuals in its TCR sequencing and HLA analysis was relatively small. The peak of CD8+ clonal expansion in Susac was seen in TEMRA cells and active patients.

Of note for this clonotype: Its antigen remains unknown.

Random hexamers were used to reverse transcribe an amount of roughly 0.45 to 1 ug RNA. TCRdb analysed the immunoSEQ multiplex PCR reads with MiXCR anew, one entry per CDR3 protein. The sample holds about 120,000 distinct CDR3 sequences, roughly 94% seen once. This chain uses TRBV2 with TRBJ2-2, with D hard to call. The material sequenced was CD8+ T cells from PBMCs. The clonotype was recovered from a human donor with Susac syndrome. CDR3 region: CASSDPNTGELFF. CDR3 DNA sequence: TGTGCCAGCAGTGATCCGAACACCGGGGAGCTGTTTTTT.